This T cell receptor beta chain was sequenced for a study of blood T cell repertoires in COVID-19. Study summary: Both acute and convalescent COVID-19 samples were obtained from the United States, Italy and Spain.

With 1 base removed from V and 0 bases from J, the gap between germline ends came to 8 bases. The CDR3 runs to 14 residues. Germline-derived CDR1 and CDR2 are SGHRS and YFSETQ. This clone was counted once. Clones were read by immunoSEQ multiplex PCR, and TCRdb kept only the in-frame ones, dropping some. In the table there are more than 200,000 clones, around nine tenths of which are singletons. This TCR derives from a woman under 40 with acute COVID-19. The chain recombines TRBV5-1 with TRBJ2-7, with unresolved D. The sequenced material came from PBMCs or T cells enriched from blood (not recorded which). CDR3 nucleotides: TGCGCCAGCAGCTTGACAGCAAGCTCCTACGAGCAGTACTTC. Protein sequence: CASSLTASSYEQYF.